This TCR beta chain was identified in a study of sequential checkpoint blockade in melanoma. In the study overall: TCRβ was sequenced from DNA of 91 pretreatment tumors. Twenty-two patients had matched tumor biopsies before treatment and at week 13 after nivolumab or ipilimumab alone. Whole-study findings and limits: About 30 times likelier clinical benefit followed increased tumor T-cell fraction and clonality.

Sample treatment: randomized to nivolumab then ipilimumab (arm A) or the reverse (arm B). No patient had prior DNA-damaging chemotherapy. Clones were read by immunoSEQ multiplex PCR, and TCRdb kept only the in-frame ones, dropping some. The sample has 5,700 or so clones, roughly a fifth seen once. About this clone: Antigen specificity is unknown.

Per the germline V gene, CDR1 is ENHRY and CDR2 is SYGVKD. The CDR3 loop spans 15 amino acids. V shed 2 bases and J shed 6 bases, with 14 bases lying between them. Sequencing was performed on tumor tissue (inferred from file names), taken from a patient given nivolumab and ipilimumab in sequence. The J gene is TRBJ2-1, the V gene TRBV10-3; D might be TRBD1 (5 bases). The sequence came from a human donor with melanoma. The CDR3: CAISEDLLGVNEQFF. The CDR3 bases are TGTGCCATCAGTGAGGACCTCTTAGGGGTCAATGAGCAGTTCTTC.